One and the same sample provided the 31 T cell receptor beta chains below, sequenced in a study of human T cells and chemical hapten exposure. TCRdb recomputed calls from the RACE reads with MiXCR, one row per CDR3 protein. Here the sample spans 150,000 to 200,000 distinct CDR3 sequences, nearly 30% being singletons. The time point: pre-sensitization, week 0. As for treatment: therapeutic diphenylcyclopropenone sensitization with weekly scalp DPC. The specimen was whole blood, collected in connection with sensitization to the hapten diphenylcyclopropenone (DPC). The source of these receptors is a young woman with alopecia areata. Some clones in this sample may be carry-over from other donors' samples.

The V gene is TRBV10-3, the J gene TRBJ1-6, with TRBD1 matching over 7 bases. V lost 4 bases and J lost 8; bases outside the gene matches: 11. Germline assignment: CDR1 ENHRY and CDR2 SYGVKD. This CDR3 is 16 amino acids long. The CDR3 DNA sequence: TGTGCCATCAGTGCCACCGGACAGGCTGATTATTCACCCCTCCACTTT. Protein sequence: CAISATGQADYSPLHF.

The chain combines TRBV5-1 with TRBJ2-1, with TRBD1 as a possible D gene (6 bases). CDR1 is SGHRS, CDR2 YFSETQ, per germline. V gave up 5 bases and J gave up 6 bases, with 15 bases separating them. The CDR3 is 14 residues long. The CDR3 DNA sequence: TGCGCCAGCAGACGGACAGAGGGGATCAATGAGCAGTTCTTC. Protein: CASRRTEGINEQFF.

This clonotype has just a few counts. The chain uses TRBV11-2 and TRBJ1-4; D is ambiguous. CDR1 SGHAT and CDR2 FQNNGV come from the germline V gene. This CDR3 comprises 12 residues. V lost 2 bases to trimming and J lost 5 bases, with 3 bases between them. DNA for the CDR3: TGTGCCAGCAGCTTATCCAATGAAAAACTGTTTTTT. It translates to CASSLSNEKLFF.

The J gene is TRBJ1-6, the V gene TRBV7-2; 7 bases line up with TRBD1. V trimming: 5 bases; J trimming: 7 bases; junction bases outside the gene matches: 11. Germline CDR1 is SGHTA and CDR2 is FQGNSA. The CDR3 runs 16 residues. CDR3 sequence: CASSPRSDRANSPLHF. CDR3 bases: TGTGCCAGCAGCCCCCGCTCAGACAGGGCCAATTCACCCCTCCACTTT.

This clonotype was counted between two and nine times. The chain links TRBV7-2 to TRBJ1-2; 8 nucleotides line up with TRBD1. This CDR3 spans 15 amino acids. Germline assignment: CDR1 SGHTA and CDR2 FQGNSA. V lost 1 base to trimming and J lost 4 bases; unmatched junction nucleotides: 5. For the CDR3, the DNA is TGTGCCAGCAGCTTAGTCACAGGGGGTATCTATGGCTACACCTTC. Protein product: CASSLVTGGIYGYTF.

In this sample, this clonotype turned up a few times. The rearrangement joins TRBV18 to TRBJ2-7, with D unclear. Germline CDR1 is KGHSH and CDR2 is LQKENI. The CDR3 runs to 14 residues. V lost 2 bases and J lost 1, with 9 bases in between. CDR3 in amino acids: CASSPELLSYEQYF. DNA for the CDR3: TGTGCCAGCTCACCAGAATTGTTGTCCTACGAGCAGTACTTC. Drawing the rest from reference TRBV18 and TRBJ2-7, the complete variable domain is NAGVMQNPRHLVRRRGQEARLRCSPMKGHSHVYWYRQLPEEGLKFMVYLQKENIIDESGMPKERFSAEFPKEGPSILRIQQVVRGDSAAYFCASSPELLSYEQYFGPGTRLTVT.

CDR3 residues: CASSFAGADSPLHF. In DNA, the CDR3 is TGTGCCAGCAGTTTCGCAGGCGCCGATTCACCCCTCCACTTT. The genes are TRBV6-5 and TRBJ1-6; D is undetermined. V was clipped by 4 bases and J by 8 bases, with 12 bases between them. The length of the CDR3 is 14 residues. Germline CDR1 and CDR2: MNHEY and SVGAGI.

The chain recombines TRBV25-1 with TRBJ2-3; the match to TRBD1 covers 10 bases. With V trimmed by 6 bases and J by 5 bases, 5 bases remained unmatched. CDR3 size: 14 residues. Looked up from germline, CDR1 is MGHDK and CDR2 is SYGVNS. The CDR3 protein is CASSQTGGRDTQYF. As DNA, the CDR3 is TGTGCCAGCAGCCAGACAGGGGGCAGAGATACGCAGTATTTT.

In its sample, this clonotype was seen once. The CDR3 is CASSLGAAGGKLHF. As DNA, the CDR3 is TGTGCCAGCAGTTTAGGTGCAGCCGGGGGCAAACTCCACTTT. The chain employs TRBV28 and TRBJ1-6; tentatively, D is TRBD1 (6 bases). The CDR3 has 14 residues. The germline gives CDR1 MDHEN, CDR2 SYDVKM. V lost 2 bases to trimming and J lost 16 bases, with 18 bases between them.

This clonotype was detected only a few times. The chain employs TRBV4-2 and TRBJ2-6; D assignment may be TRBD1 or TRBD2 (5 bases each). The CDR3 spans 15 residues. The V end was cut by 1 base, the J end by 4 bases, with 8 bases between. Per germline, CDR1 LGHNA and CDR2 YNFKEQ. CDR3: CASSQGGSGANVLTF. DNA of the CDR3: TGTGCCAGCAGCCAAGGGGGGTCCGGGGCCAACGTCCTGACTTTC.

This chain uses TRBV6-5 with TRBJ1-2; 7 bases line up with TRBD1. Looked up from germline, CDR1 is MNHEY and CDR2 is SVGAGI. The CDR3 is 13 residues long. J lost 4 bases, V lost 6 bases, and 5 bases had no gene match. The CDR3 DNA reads TGTGCCAGCAGGACGACAGGGCTCTATGGCTACACCTTC. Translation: CASRTTGLYGYTF.

Written as DNA, the CDR3 is TGTGCCAGCAGTCCCGGACTAGCGGGGGACACCGGGGAGCTGTTTTTT. Encoded protein: CASSPGLAGDTGELFF. The rearrangement joins TRBV25-1 to TRBJ2-2; 13 nucleotides match TRBD2. Germline CDR1 reads MGHDK; CDR2 reads SYGVNS. The CDR3 loop spans 16 amino acids. V trimming: 5 bases; J trimming: 3 bases; junction bases outside the gene matches: 3.

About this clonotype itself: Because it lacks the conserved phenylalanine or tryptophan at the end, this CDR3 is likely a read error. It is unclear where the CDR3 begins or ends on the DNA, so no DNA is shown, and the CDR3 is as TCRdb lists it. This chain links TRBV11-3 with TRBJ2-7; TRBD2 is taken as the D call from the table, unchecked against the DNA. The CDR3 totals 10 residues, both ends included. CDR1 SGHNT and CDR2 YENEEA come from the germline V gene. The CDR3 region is CASSFQGGCI.

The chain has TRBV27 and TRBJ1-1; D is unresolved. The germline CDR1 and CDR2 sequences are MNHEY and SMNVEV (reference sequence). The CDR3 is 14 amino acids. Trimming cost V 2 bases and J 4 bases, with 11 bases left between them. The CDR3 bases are TGTGCCAGCAGTTTAAGGCGGGCGGCCACTGAAGCTTTCTTT. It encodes CASSLRRAATEAFF.

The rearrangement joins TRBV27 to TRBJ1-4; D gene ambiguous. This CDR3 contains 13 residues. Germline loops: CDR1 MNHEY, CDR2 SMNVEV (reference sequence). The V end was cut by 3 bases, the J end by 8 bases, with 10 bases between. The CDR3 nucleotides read TGTGCCAGCAGTTTTCAGGTTCGGGAAAAACTGTTTTTT. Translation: CASSFQVREKLFF.

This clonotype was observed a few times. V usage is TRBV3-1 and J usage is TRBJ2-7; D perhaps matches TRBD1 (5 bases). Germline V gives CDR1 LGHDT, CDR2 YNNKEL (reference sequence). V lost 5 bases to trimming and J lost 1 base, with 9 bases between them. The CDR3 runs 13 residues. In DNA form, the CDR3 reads TGTGCCAGCAGCACTCAGGGTTCCTACGAGCAGTACTTC. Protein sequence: CASSTQGSYEQYF.

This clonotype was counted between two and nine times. The CDR3 DNA reads as TGTGCCAGCAGCGGGACTACAGGTTCTGAAAAACTGTTTTTT. Residues: CASSGTTGSEKLFF. The J gene is TRBJ1-4, the V gene TRBV28, with D tentatively TRBD1 (5 bases). CDR1 and CDR2 from the germline V gene are MDHEN and SYDVKM. V lost 6 bases and J lost 7, with 15 bases in between. This CDR3 is built from 14 residues.

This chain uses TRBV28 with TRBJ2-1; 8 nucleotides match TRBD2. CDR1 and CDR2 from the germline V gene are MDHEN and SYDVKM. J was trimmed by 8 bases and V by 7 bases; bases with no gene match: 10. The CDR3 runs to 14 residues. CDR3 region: CASKVPGLVHEQFF. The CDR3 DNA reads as TGTGCCAGCAAAGTCCCGGGACTAGTCCATGAGCAGTTCTTC.

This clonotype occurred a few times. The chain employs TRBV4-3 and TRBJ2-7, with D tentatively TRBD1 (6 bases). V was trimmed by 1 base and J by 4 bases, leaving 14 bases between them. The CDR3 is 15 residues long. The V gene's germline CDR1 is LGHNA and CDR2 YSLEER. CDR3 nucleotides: TGCGCCAGCAGCCAAGTAGACAGGCCCTATTACGAGCAGTACTTC. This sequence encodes CASSQVDRPYYEQYF.

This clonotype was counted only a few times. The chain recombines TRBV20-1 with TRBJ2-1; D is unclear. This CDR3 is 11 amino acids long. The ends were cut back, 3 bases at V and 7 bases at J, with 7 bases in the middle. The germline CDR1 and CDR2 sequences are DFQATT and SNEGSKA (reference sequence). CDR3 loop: CSASSENEQFF. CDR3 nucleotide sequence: TGCAGTGCTAGTTCTGAAAATGAGCAGTTCTTC.

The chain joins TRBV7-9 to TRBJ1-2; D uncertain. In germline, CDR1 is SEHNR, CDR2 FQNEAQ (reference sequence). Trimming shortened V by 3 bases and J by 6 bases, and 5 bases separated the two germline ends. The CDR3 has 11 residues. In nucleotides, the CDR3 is TGTGCCAGCAGCTTGGTTAATGGCTACACCTTC. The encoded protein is CASSLVNGYTF.

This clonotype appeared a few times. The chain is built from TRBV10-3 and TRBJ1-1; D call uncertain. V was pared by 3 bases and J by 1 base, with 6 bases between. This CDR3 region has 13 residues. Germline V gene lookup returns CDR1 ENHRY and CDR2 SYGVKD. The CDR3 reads CAISDSGNTEAFF. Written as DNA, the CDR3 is TGTGCCATCAGTGATAGTGGGAACACTGAAGCTTTCTTT.

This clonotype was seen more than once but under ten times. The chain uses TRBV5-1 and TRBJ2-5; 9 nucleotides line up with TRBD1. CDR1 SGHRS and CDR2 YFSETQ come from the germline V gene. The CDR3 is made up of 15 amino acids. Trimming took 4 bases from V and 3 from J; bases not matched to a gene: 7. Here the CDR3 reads CASSPTGTGKETQYF. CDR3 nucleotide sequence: TGCGCCAGCAGCCCCACCGGGACAGGGAAAGAGACCCAGTACTTC.

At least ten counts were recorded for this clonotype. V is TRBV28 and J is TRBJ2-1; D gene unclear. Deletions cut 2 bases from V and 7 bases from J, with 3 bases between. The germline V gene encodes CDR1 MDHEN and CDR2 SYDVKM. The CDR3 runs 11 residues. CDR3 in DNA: TGTGCCAGCAGTTTAGCAAATGAGCAGTTCTTC. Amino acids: CASSLANEQFF.

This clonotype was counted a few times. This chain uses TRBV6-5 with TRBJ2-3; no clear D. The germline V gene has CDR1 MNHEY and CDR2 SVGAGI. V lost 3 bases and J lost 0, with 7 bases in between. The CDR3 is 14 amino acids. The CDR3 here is CASSYSISTDTQYF. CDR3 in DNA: TGTGCCAGCAGTTATAGCATTAGCACAGATACGCAGTATTTT.

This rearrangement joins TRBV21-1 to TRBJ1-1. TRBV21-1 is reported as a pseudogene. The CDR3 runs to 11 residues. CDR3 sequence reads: CASSIKTEAFF. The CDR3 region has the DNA TGTGCCAGCAGCATCAAGACTGAAGCTTTCTTT.

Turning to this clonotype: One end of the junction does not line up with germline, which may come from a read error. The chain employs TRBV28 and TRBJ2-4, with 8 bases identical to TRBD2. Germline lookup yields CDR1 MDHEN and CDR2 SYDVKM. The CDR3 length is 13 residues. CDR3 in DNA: TGTGCCAGCACCGGGGGGGGGACACGCCCCGGGGACTTC. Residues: CASTGGGTRPGDF.

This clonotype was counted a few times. The CDR3 sequence is CSVRGGMNTEAFF. The CDR3 region has the DNA TGCAGCGTTCGAGGGGGCATGAACACTGAAGCTTTCTTT. This chain joins TRBV29-1 and TRBJ1-1; 7 nucleotides line up with TRBD1. This CDR3 has 13 amino acids. From germline, CDR1 is SQVTM and CDR2 ANQGSEA. After removal of 5 bases from V and 0 bases from J, the junction contained 3 bases not matched to a gene.

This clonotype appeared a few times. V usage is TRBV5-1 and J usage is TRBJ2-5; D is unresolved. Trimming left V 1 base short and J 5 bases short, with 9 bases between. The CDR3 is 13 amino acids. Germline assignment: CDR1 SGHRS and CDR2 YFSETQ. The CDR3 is CASSLIGLETQYF. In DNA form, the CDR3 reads TGCGCCAGCAGCTTGATAGGCTTGGAGACCCAGTACTTC.

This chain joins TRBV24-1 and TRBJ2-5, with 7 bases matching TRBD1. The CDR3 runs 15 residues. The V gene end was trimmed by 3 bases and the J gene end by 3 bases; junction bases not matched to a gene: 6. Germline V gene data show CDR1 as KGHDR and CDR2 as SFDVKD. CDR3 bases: TGTGCCACCAGTGATGCCGGGACAGCGAAAGAGACCCAGTACTTC. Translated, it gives CATSDAGTAKETQYF.

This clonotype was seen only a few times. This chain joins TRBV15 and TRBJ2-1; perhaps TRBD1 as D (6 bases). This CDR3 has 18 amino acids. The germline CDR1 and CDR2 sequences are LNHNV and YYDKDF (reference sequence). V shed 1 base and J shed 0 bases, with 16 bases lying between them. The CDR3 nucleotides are TGTGCCACCAGCAGAGGTAGAACAGGGCAGCCCTCCTACAATGAGCAGTTCTTC. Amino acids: CATSRGRTGQPSYNEQFF.